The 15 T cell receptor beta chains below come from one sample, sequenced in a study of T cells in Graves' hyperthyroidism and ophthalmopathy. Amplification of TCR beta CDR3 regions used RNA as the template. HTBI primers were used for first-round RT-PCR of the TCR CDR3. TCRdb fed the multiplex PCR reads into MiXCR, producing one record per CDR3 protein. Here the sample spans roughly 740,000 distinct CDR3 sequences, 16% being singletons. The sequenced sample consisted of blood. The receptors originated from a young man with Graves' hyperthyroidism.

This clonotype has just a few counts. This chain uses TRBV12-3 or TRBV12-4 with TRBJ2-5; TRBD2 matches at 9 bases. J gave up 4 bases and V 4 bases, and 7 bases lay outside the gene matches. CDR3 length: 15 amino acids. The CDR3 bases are TGTGCCAGCAGTTCGGTAGCGGGAGTTGGAGAGACCCAGTACTTC. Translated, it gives CASSSVAGVGETQYF.

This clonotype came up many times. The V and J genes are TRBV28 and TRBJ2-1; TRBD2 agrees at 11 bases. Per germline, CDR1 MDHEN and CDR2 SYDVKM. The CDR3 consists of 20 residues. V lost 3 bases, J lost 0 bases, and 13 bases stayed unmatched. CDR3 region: CASSFPMTSGMPYSYNEQFF. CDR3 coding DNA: TGTGCCAGCAGTTTCCCCATGACTAGCGGGATGCCTTACTCCTACAATGAGCAGTTCTTC. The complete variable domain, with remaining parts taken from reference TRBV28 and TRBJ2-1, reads DVKVTQSSRYLVKRTGEKVFLECVQDMDHENMFWYRQDPGLGLRLIYFSYDVKMKEKGDIPEGYSVSREKKERFSLILESASTNQTSMYLCASSFPMTSGMPYSYNEQFFGPGTRLTVL.

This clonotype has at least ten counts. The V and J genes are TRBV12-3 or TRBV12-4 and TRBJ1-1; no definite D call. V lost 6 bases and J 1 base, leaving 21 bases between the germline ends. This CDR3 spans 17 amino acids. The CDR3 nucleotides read TGTGCCAGCAGCCTCAGGCTACATTCCCTGGGGAACACTGAAGCTTTCTTT. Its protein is CASSLRLHSLGNTEAFF.

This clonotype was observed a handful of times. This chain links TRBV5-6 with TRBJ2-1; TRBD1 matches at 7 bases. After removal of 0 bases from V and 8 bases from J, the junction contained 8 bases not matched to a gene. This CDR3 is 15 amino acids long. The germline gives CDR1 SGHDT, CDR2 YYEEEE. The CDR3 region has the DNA TGTGCCAGCAGCTTGGAGGGGGCACTCAGGTATGAGCAGTTCTTC. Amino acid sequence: CASSLEGALRYEQFF. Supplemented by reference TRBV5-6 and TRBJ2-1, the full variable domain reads DAGVTQSPTHLIKTRGQQVTLRCSPKSGHDTVSWYQQALGQGPQFIFQYYEEEERQRGNFPDRFSGHQFPNYSSELNVNALLLGDSALYLCASSLEGALRYEQFFGPGTRLTVL.

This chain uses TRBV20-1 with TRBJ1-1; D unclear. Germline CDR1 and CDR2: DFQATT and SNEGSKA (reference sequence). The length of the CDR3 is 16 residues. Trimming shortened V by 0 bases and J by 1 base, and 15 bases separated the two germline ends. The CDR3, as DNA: TGCAGTGCTAGAGATTCCTTTCTCCCCGAGAACACTGAAGCTTTCTTT. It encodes CSARDSFLPENTEAFF.

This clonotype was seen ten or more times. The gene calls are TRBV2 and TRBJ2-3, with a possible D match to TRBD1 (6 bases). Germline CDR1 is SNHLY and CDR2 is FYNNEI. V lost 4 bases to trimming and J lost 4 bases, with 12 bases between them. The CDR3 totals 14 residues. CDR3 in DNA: TGTGCCAGCAGTGGCACAGGGAAGGCAGATACGCAGTATTTT. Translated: CASSGTGKADTQYF.

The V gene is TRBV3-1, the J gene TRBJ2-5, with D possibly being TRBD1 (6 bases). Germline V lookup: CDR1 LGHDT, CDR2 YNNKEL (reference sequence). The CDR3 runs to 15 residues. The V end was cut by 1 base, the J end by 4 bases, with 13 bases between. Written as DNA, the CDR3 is TGTGCCAGCAGCCAAGTCCTGGACAGACCAGAGACCCAGTACTTC. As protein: CASSQVLDRPETQYF.

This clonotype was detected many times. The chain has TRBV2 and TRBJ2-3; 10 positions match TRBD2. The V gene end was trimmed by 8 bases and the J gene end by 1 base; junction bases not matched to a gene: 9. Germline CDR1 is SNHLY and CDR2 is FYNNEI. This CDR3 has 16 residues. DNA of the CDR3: TGTGCCAGCTTGAGGCGGGGGACTAGCGGCACAGATACGCAGTATTTT. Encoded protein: CASLRRGTSGTDTQYF.

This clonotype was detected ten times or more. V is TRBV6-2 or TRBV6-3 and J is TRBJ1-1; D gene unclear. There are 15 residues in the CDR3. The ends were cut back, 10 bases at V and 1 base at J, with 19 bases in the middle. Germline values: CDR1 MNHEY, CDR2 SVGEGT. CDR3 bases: TGTGCCATCACCGACCGCCAACGGAGGAACACTGAAGCTTTCTTT. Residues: CAITDRQRRNTEAFF.

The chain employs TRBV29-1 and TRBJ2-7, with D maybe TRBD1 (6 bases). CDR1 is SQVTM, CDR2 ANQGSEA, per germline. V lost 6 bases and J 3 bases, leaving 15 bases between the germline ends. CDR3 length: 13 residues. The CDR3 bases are TGCAGCGTCGCACAGGGTTCCTACTACGAGCAGTACTTC. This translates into CSVAQGSYYEQYF.

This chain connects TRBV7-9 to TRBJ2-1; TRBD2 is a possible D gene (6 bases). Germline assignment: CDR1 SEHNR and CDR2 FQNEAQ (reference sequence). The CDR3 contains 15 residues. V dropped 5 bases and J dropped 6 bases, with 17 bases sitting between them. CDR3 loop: CASSIVGVRGNEQFF. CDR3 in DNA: TGTGCCAGCAGCATAGTGGGGGTGCGGGGCAATGAGCAGTTCTTC.

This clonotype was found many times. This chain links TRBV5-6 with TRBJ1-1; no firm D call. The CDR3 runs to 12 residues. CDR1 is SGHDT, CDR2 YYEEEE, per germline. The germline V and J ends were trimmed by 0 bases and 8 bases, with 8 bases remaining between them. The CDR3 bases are TGTGCCAGCAGCTTGGAGGGTGTGGAAGCTTTCTTT. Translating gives CASSLEGVEAFF.

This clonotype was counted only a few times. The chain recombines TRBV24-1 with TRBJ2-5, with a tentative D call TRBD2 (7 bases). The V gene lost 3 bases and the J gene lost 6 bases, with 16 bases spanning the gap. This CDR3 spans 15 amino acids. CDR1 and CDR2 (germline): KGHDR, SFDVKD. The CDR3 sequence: CATSDPRGGRQTQYF. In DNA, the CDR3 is TGTGCCACCAGTGATCCTAGGGGGGGTCGGCAGACCCAGTACTTC.

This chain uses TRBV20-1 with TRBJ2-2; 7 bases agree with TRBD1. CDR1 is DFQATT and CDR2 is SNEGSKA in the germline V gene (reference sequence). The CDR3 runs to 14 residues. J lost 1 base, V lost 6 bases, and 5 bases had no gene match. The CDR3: CSATGTENTGELFF. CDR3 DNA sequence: TGCAGTGCAACCGGGACAGAGAACACCGGGGAGCTGTTTTTT.

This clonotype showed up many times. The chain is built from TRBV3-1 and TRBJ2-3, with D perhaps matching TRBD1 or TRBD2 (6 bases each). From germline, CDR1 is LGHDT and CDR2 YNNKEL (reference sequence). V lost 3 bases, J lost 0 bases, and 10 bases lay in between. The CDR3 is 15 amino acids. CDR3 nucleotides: TGTGCCAGCAGCCAGAGGGGGACTAGCACAGATACGCAGTATTTT. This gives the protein CASSQRGTSTDTQYF.